Listed below are T cell receptor beta chains from one sample, sequenced in a study of blood T cell repertoires in COVID-19. The table came from immunoSEQ multiplex PCR; TCRdb's copy has only in-frame clones and leaves some out. The repertoire consists of approximately 160,000 clones, with more than 75% occurring once and the leading ten covering roughly a sixth. Sequencing was done on a sample of peripheral blood. These receptors came from a man aged 60 to 69 with active or convalescent COVID-19. Each CDR3 is given with its conserved first and last residue. Fields, in order: J gene, V gene, CDR3 protein.

TRBJ2-7	TRBV5-1	CASSLRGMGSYEQYF
TRBJ2-2	TRBV29-1	CSVAGQGIGGTGELFF
TRBJ1-2	TRBV7-9	CASSRPLVPGQLAYGYTF
TRBJ1-2	TRBV6-6	CASSYPFSNYGYTF
TRBJ1-3	TRBV10-2	CASSELRQGNTIYF
TRBJ2-3	TRBV5-1	CASSLSGRGPYF
TRBJ1-2	TRBV7-9	CASTPTQTLNYGYTF
TRBJ2-7	TRBV18	CASSYRDDEQYF
TRBJ1-1	TRBV7-2	CASSLLAGGSEAFF
TRBJ2-3	TRBV9	CASSPRGRGTDTQYF